This T cell receptor beta chain comes out of a study of T cells in Graves' hyperthyroidism and ophthalmopathy. With regard to this clonotype: The antigen is undetermined. Being one base from a much bigger clone, this may be a read error.

Amplification of TCR beta CDR3 regions used RNA as the template. A first-round RT-PCR of the TCR CDR3 used the HTBI primer set. TCRdb passed the multiplex PCR reads through MiXCR, listing each CDR3 protein once. The sample holds hundreds of thousands of distinct CDR3 sequences, about 15% seen once. Researchers defined stable Graves' hyperthyroidism as no ophthalmopathy progression within 18 months. Thyroid ultrasound, orbital computed tomography, clinical symptoms, and serum thyroxine and TRAb underpinned diagnoses. The CDR3 contains 14 residues. V was cut by 4 bases and J by 0 bases, with 12 bases left in between. Germline V gene data show CDR1 as GTSNPN and CDR2 as SVGIG (reference sequence). Study findings and constraints: Separation of ophthalmopathy from stable hyperthyroidism was achieved by a 13 V-J model.

Input material: blood. This receptor was taken from a woman under 30 with Graves' hyperthyroidism. The chain combines TRBV30 with TRBJ1-1, with D tentatively TRBD1 (5 bases). The CDR3: CAWNVRGMNTEAFF. Written as DNA, the CDR3 is TGTGCCTGGAATGTGAGGGGCATGAACACTGAAGCTTTCTTT. The whole variable domain, remainder taken from reference TRBV30 and TRBJ1-1, is SQTIHQWPATLVQPVGSPLSLECTVEGTSNPNLYWYRQAAGRGLQLLFYSVGIGQISSEVPQNLSASRPQDRQFILSSKKLLLSDSGFYLCAWNVRGMNTEAFFGQGTRLTVV.